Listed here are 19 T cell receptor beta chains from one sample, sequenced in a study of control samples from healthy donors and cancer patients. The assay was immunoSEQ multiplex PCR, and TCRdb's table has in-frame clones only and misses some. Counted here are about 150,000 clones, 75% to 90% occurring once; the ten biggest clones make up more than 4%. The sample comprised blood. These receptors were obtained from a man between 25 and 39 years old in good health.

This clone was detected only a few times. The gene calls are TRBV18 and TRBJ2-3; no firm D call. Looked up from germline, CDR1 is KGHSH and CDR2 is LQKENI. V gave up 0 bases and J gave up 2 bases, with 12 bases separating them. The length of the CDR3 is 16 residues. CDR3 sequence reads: CASSPPNQHNTDTQYF. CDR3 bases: TGTGCCAGCTCACCACCGAATCAGCACAACACAGATACGCAGTATTTT.

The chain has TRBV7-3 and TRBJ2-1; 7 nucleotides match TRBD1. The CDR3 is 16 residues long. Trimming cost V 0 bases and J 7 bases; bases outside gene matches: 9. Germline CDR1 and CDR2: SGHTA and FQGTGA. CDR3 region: CASSLTGGVSGNEQFF. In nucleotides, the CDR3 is TGTGCCAGCAGCTTAACAGGGGGCGTATCGGGGAATGAGCAGTTCTTC.

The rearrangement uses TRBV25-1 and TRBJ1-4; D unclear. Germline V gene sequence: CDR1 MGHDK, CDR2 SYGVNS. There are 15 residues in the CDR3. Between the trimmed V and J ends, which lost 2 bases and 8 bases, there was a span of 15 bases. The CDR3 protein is CASSERAGWREKLFF. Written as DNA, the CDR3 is TGTGCCAGCAGTGAACGTGCGGGTTGGAGAGAAAAACTGTTTTTT.

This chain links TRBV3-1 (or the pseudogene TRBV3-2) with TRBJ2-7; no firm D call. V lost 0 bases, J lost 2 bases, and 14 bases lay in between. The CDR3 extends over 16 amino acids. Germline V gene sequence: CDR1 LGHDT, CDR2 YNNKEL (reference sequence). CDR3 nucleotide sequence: TGTGCCAGCAGCCAAGAAGAAGAAACAGTTACCTACGAGCAGTACTTC. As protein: CASSQEEETVTYEQYF.

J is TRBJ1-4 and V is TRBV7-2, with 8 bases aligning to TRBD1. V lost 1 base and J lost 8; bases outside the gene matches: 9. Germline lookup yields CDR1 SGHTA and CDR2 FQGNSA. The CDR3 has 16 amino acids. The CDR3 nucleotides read TGTGCCAGCAGCTTAGTGTCAGGGGGCGCTTACGAAAAACTGTTTTTT. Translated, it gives CASSLVSGGAYEKLFF.

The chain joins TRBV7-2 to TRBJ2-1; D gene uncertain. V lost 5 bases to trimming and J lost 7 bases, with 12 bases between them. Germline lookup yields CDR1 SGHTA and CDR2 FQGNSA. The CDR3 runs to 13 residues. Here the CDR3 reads CASSPRPGNEQFF. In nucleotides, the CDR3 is TGTGCCAGCAGCCCCCGCCCTGGAAATGAGCAGTTCTTC.

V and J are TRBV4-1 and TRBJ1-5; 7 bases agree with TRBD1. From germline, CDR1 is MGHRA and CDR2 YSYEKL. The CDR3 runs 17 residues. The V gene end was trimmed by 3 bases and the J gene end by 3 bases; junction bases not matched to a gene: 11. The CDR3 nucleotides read TGCGCCAGCAGCCAGGGAATACAGGGGCAAACCAATCAGCCCCAGCATTTT. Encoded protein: CASSQGIQGQTNQPQHF.

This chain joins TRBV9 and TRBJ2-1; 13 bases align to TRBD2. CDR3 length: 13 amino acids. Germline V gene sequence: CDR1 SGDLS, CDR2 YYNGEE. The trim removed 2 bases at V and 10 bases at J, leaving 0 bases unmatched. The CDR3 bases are TGTGCCAGCAGCGTGGGACTAGCGGGAGAGCAGTTCTTC. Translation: CASSVGLAGEQFF. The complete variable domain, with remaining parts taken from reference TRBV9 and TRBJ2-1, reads DSGVTQTPKHLITATGQRVTLRCSPRSGDLSVYWYQQSLDQGLQFLIQYYNGEERAKGNILERFSAQQFPDLHSELNLSSLELGDSALYFCASSVGLAGEQFFGPGTRLTVL.

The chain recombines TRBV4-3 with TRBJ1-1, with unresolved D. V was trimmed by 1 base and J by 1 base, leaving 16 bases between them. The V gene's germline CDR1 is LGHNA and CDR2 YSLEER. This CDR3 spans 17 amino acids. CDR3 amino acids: CASSQGARPSKNTEAFF. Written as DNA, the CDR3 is TGCGCCAGCAGCCAAGGGGCAAGGCCCTCCAAGAACACTGAAGCTTTCTTT.

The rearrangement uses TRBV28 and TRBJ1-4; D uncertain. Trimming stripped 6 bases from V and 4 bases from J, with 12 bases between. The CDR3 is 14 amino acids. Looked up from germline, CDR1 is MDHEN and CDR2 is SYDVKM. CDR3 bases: TGTGCCAGCAGCCCCGATCGACTTAATGAAAAACTGTTTTTT. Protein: CASSPDRLNEKLFF.

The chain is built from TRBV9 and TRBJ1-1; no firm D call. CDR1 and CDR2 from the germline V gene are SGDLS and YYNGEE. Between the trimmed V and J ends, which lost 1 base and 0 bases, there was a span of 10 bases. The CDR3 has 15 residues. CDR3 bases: TGTGCCAGCAGCGTACAGGCGCGAATGAACACTGAAGCTTTCTTT. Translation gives CASSVQARMNTEAFF.

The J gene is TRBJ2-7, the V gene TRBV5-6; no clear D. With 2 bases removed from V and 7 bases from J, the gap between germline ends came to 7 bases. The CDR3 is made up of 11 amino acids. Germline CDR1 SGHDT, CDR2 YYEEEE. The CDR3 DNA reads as TGTGCCAGCAGCTTTGATGGGGAGCAGTACTTC. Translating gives CASSFDGEQYF.

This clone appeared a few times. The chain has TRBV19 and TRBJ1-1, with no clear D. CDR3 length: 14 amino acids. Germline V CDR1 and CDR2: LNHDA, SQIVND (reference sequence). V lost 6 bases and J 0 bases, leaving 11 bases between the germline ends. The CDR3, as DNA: TGTGCCAGTAGGCCCGGAAGATTGAACACTGAAGCTTTCTTT. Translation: CASRPGRLNTEAFF.

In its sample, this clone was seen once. CDR3 coding DNA: TGTGCCAGCAGTCTCAGGACAGGGAGCACAGATACGCAGTATTTT. It yields the protein CASSLRTGSTDTQYF. The rearrangement joins TRBV6-5 to TRBJ2-3; TRBD1 agrees at 8 bases. The CDR3 runs 15 residues. Trimming took 5 bases from V and 0 from J; bases not matched to a gene: 4. Germline V gene sequence: CDR1 MNHEY, CDR2 SVGAGI.

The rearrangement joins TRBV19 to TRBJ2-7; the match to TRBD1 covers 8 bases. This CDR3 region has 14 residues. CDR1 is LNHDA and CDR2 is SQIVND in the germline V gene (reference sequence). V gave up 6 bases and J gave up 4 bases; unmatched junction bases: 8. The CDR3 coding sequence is TGTGCCAGTAGAGCTACAGGGGGTGATTACGAGCAGTACTTC. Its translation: CASRATGGDYEQYF.

This chain's CDR3 is CASSYRTGGYEQYF. The CDR3, as DNA: TGTGCCAGCAGCTACCGGACAGGAGGCTACGAGCAGTACTTC. J is TRBJ2-7 and V is TRBV14, with TRBD1 identical over 7 bases. Germline V gives CDR1 SGHDN, CDR2 FVKESK. This CDR3 has 14 amino acids. V dropped 5 bases and J dropped 3; count of bases not matched to a gene: 7.

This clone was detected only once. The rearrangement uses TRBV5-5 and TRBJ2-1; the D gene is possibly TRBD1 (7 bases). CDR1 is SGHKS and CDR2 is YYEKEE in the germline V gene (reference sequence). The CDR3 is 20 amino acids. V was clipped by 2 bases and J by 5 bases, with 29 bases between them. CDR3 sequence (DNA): TGTGCCAGCAGCTTAACCACAGGGGTGAGCGGGCCTAAAGGGGACAATGAGCAGTTCTTC. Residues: CASSLTTGVSGPKGDNEQFF.

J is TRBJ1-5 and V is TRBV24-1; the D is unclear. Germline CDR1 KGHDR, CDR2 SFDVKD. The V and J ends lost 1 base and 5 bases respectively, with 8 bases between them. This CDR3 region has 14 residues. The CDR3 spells CATSDFDTHQPQHF. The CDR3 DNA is TGTGCCACCAGTGATTTCGACACCCATCAGCCCCAGCATTTT.

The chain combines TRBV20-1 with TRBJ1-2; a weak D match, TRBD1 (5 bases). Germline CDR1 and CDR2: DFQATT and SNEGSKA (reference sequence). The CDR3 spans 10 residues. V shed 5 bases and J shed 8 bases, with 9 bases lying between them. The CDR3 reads CSAVWGGYTF. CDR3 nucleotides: TGCAGTGCTGTTTGGGGGGGCTACACCTTC.